One sample yielded the 9 T cell receptor beta chains listed below, sequenced in a study of shared clonotypes between healthy human individuals. Naive CD8 cells lacked CD45RO and underwent positive selection for CCR7, leaving out terminally differentiated effector memory CD45RA+ cells. Data came from immunoSEQ multiplex PCR; TCRdb stores just in-frame clones and leaves some out. This sample has about 820,000 clones, with roughly 92% found just once. The sequenced sample was naive CD8+ T cells sorted from blood. Receptor source: a young man in good health.

The count of this clone is one. The CDR3 nucleotides read TGTGCCAGCAGCGGACCGGATAGGGAGACCCAGTACTTC. Protein product: CASSGPDRETQYF. The V and J genes are TRBV11-3 and TRBJ2-5; D unresolved. V lost 5 bases, J lost 5 bases, and 12 bases lay in between. Germline-derived CDR1 and CDR2 are SGHNT and YENEEA. The CDR3 length is 13 residues.

This clone was detected once. The genes are TRBV7-8 and TRBJ2-7, with D possibly being TRBD1 (6 bases). Trimming left V 5 bases short and J 0 bases short, with 17 bases between. In germline, CDR1 is SGHVS, CDR2 FQNEAQ. The CDR3 totals 16 residues. In DNA, the CDR3 is TGTGCCAGCAGCCCGAACACAGGGTTCAGCTCCTACGAGCAGTACTTC. This sequence encodes CASSPNTGFSSYEQYF.

V is TRBV27 and J is TRBJ2-7; a possible D gene is TRBD2 (6 bases). CDR3 length: 13 residues. Trimming shortened V by 1 base and J by 9 bases, and 13 bases separated the two germline ends. In germline, CDR1 is MNHEY, CDR2 SMNVEV (reference sequence). For the CDR3, the DNA is TGTGCCAGCAGTTTATTCCCCATGGGGGGGCAGTACTTC. Protein product: CASSLFPMGGQYF.

This clone was observed a single time. V usage is TRBV28 and J usage is TRBJ2-1; either TRBD1 or TRBD2 may fit D (5 bases each). There are 15 residues in the CDR3. Trimming took 7 bases from V and 8 from J, leaving 21 bases between them. Germline assignment: CDR1 MDHEN and CDR2 SYDVKM. The CDR3 sequence is CASNLGTGAWDEQFF. The CDR3 nucleotides are TGTGCCAGCAACCTAGGGACCGGGGCCTGGGATGAGCAGTTCTTC.

The chain recombines TRBV7-8 with TRBJ1-5, with 9 bases that match TRBD1. V lost 1 base to trimming and J lost 2 bases; unmatched junction nucleotides: 6. The germline V gene encodes CDR1 SGHVS and CDR2 FQNEAQ. The CDR3 is 17 amino acids. In nucleotides, the CDR3 is TGTGCCAGCAGCTTAGGAACGGGGACAGGGCGCAATCAGCCCCAGCATTTT. Translated: CASSLGTGTGRNQPQHF.

The chain links TRBV5-1 to TRBJ2-6; TRBD1 aligns across 12 bases. Germline V gene sequence: CDR1 SGHRS, CDR2 YFSETQ. Trimming at V came to 7 bases and at J to 2 bases, leaving 7 bases not matched to a gene. The CDR3 contains 17 residues. The CDR3 DNA is TGCGCCAGCCGAAAGGGGACAGGGGGCGCTGGGGCCAACGTCCTGACTTTC. This encodes CASRKGTGGAGANVLTF.

V and J are TRBV4-1 and TRBJ2-7; D gene unclear. In germline, CDR1 is MGHRA, CDR2 YSYEKL. The ends were cut back, 0 bases at V and 5 bases at J, with 20 bases in the middle. This CDR3 is built from 17 residues. CDR3 bases: TGCGCCAGCAGCCAAGAACCCGATCGACCCGATGGCAACGAGCAGTACTTC. It specifies CASSQEPDRPDGNEQYF.

This chain joins TRBV7-8 and TRBJ2-2, with 9 bases lining up with TRBD2. The V gene's germline CDR1 is SGHVS and CDR2 FQNEAQ. The trim removed 0 bases at V and 4 bases at J, leaving 3 bases unmatched. This CDR3 region has 16 residues. Here the CDR3 reads CASSLAGGRATGELFF. The CDR3 nucleotides read TGTGCCAGCAGCTTAGCAGGCGGGAGGGCCACCGGGGAGCTGTTTTTT.

This clone was picked up one time. J is TRBJ2-7 and V is TRBV11-2, with TRBD1 matching over 8 bases. CDR1 and CDR2 (germline): SGHAT, FQNNGV. CDR3 length: 13 residues. V dropped 7 bases and J dropped 2; count of bases not matched to a gene: 4. CDR3 nucleotides: TGTGCCAGCACCCCGGGACAGGCCTACGAGCAGTACTTC. It translates to CASTPGQAYEQYF.